The 10 T cell receptor beta chains listed next were all sequenced from one sample in a study of blood T cell repertoires in COVID-19 (dated by TCRdb to 2020 to 2021). Library generation was performed with the immunoSEQ multiplex PCR assay. The table was pulled from immuneACCESS by TCRdb, which kept in-frame rearrangements only. Such tables lose some clones; where checked, under half of the loss comes from unresolved V genes, and the rest has no known cause. For this sample there are 250,000 to 350,000 clones; around 87% appear just once. The top ten hold around 8% of the sample. Sequenced sample: peripheral blood. All receptors come from a woman in her fifties or sixties who had recovered from COVID-19.

The V and J genes are TRBV11-2 and TRBJ2-5; unclear D gene. Trimming cost V 2 bases and J 0 bases, with 7 bases left between them. Germline V lookup: CDR1 SGHAT, CDR2 FQNNGV. The CDR3 runs 14 residues. CDR3 sequence: CASSLIQYQETQYF. CDR3 sequence (DNA): TGTGCCAGCAGCTTAATCCAGTACCAAGAGACCCAGTACTTC.

This chain uses TRBV3-1 (or the pseudogene TRBV3-2) with TRBJ1-5; 8 nucleotides line up with TRBD1. The CDR3 is 15 amino acids. Trimming cost V 4 bases and J 7 bases; bases outside gene matches: 9. Germline V gene lookup returns CDR1 LGHDT and CDR2 YNNKEL (reference sequence). The CDR3 sequence: CASSRNTGGVQPQHF. The CDR3 nucleotides read TGTGCCAGCAGCCGAAACACAGGGGGTGTCCAGCCCCAGCATTTT.

The chain uses TRBV18 and TRBJ1-1, with 11 bases lining up with TRBD1. J lost 7 bases, V lost 3 bases, and 16 bases had no gene match. Germline V gene data show CDR1 as KGHSH and CDR2 as LQKENI. CDR3 length: 18 residues. In DNA, the CDR3 is TGTGCCAGCTCACCCCCAGGGTTCGGGACAGGGGGTTTTCGTGAAGCTTTCTTT. Translated, it gives CASSPPGFGTGGFREAFF.

CDR3 protein: CASSLFLGASNSPLHF. CDR3 nucleotides: TGTGCCAGCAGCTTGTTTCTAGGGGCGTCCAATTCACCCCTCCACTTT. The V gene is TRBV7-2, the J gene TRBJ1-6; a weak D match, TRBD1 (5 bases). V was pared by 3 bases and J by 7 bases, with 16 bases between. The CDR3 is made up of 16 amino acids. Germline lookup yields CDR1 SGHTA and CDR2 FQGNSA.

The gene calls are TRBV28 and TRBJ1-2; a possible D gene is TRBD1 (6 bases). Trimming shortened V by 5 bases and J by 4 bases, and 20 bases separated the two germline ends. Germline lookup yields CDR1 MDHEN and CDR2 SYDVKM. This CDR3 comprises 16 residues. This CDR3 reads CASSTQTGPNLYGYTF. CDR3 DNA: TGTGCCAGCAGTACCCAAACAGGGCCCAATCTCTATGGCTACACCTTC.

This clone was counted at least ten times. The chain is built from TRBV7-2 and TRBJ2-5, with 7 bases aligning to TRBD2. The CDR3 loop spans 15 amino acids. The J segment lost 1 base and the V segment lost 7 bases, leaving 9 bases of the junction unmatched. Germline-derived CDR1 and CDR2 are SGHTA and FQGNSA. Here the CDR3 DNA reads TGTGCCAGCACAGAGGCGGGGGTTATCCAAGAGACCCAGTACTTC. Translated, it gives CASTEAGVIQETQYF.

The chain links TRBV4-3 to TRBJ2-1, with 8 bases identical to TRBD2. Germline-derived CDR1 and CDR2 are LGHNA and YSLEER. The CDR3 contains 14 residues. V lost 3 bases and J lost 8; bases outside the gene matches: 6. This chain's CDR3 is CASSQPGGLHEQFF. CDR3 DNA sequence: TGCGCCAGCAGCCAGCCGGGGGGGTTGCATGAGCAGTTCTTC.

This clone was recorded once. The chain links TRBV6-2 or TRBV6-3 to TRBJ2-2, with a tentative D call TRBD2 (5 bases). The germline CDR1 and CDR2 sequences are MNHEY and SVGEGT. Trimming removed 1 base at V and 4 bases at J, with 16 bases between. The CDR3 covers 17 residues. The CDR3 DNA reads TGTGCCAGCAGTTACTTGGGGTTTGGACTTGCCACCGGGGAGCTGTTTTTT. It is translated as CASSYLGFGLATGELFF.

This clone has more than one count but fewer than ten. The rearrangement joins TRBV9 to TRBJ2-1; 8 bases are a match to TRBD2. The CDR3 is made up of 15 amino acids. CDR1 SGDLS and CDR2 YYNGEE come from the germline V gene. Trimming removed 3 bases from V and 8 bases from J; junction bases left unmatched: 10. The CDR3 reads CASSAGTSMMHEQFF. CDR3 coding DNA: TGTGCCAGCAGCGCCGGGACTAGTATGATGCATGAGCAGTTCTTC.

The rearrangement links TRBV19 to TRBJ1-2, with 9 bases matching TRBD1. J lost 2 bases, V lost 6 bases, and 10 bases had no gene match. This CDR3 contains 16 residues. Germline loops: CDR1 LNHDA, CDR2 SQIVND (reference sequence). DNA of the CDR3: TGTGCCAGTAGCAGCGGGACAGGGAATGAGAACTATGGCTACACCTTC. Its protein is CASSSGTGNENYGYTF.